Following are 18 T cell receptor beta chains from one sample sequenced in a study of blood T cell dynamics during melanoma immunotherapy. The time point denotes: pre-treatment baseline. TCRdb's table, derived via immunoSEQ multiplex PCR, lists solely in-frame clones and lacks some. This table has more than 10,000 clones, roughly 84% appearing once. The sample here was blood, taken from a patient treated with checkpoint blockade. These receptors came from a human donor with melanoma.

The chain couples TRBV10-1 to TRBJ2-4; TRBD1 is a possible D gene (5 bases). CDR1 and CDR2 from the germline V gene are WNHNN and SYGVQD (reference sequence). The V and J ends lost 6 bases and 6 bases respectively, with 21 bases between them. The CDR3 is made up of 16 amino acids. The CDR3 is CASSDGQVGAGNIQYF. The CDR3 DNA follows: TGCGCCAGCAGCGATGGCCAAGTTGGGGCAGGAAACATTCAGTACTTC.

The chain combines TRBV25-1 with TRBJ1-2; D call uncertain. Trimming removed 2 bases from V and 2 bases from J, with 6 bases in between. The CDR3 totals 13 residues. Per the germline V gene, CDR1 is MGHDK and CDR2 is SYGVNS. The CDR3: CASSEGQNYGYTF. The CDR3, as DNA: TGTGCCAGCAGTGAAGGGCAGAACTATGGCTACACCTTC.

The rearrangement joins TRBV11-2 to TRBJ2-7; 8 bases agree with TRBD2. The CDR3 is 15 amino acids. J was trimmed by 1 base and V by 5 bases; bases with no gene match: 7. Per germline, CDR1 SGHAT and CDR2 FQNNGV. The DNA of the CDR3 is TGTGCCAGCAGCACCAGCGGGGGACCTTCCTACGAGCAGTACTTC. It translates to CASSTSGGPSYEQYF.

The genes are TRBV7-9 and TRBJ1-5; D gene uncertain. V was pared by 5 bases and J by 7 bases, with 12 bases between. Per germline, CDR1 SEHNR and CDR2 FQNEAQ (reference sequence). This CDR3 has 13 amino acids. The CDR3 reads CASSPGGHQPQHF. The CDR3 region has the DNA TGTGCCAGCAGCCCCGGTGGGCACCAGCCCCAGCATTTT.

The chain links TRBV11-3 to TRBJ2-5; D remains ambiguous. Trimming stripped 5 bases from V and 4 bases from J, with 11 bases between. This CDR3 has 13 residues. Germline CDR1 reads SGHNT; CDR2 reads YENEEA. The CDR3 here is CASSPRIGETQYF. As DNA, the CDR3 is TGTGCCAGCAGCCCGAGGATAGGAGAGACCCAGTACTTC.

This clone was picked up a small number of times. The chain is built from TRBV7-9 and TRBJ1-3; no reliable D call. V lost 6 bases, J lost 0 bases, and 6 bases lay in between. Germline V gene lookup returns CDR1 SEHNR and CDR2 FQNEAQ (reference sequence). The CDR3 is 13 amino acids. The CDR3 loop is CASRLSSGNTIYF. CDR3 DNA: TGTGCCAGCAGATTGAGCTCTGGAAACACCATATATTTT.

The chain recombines TRBV28 with TRBJ1-4; no reliable D call. This CDR3 is 13 amino acids long. Germline loops: CDR1 MDHEN, CDR2 SYDVKM. The V and J ends lost 4 bases and 5 bases respectively, with 8 bases between them. The CDR3 region has the DNA TGTGCCAGCAGTTCCGACGGCAATGAAAAACTGTTTTTT. Amino acid sequence: CASSSDGNEKLFF. Full variable domain (missing parts from reference TRBV28 and TRBJ1-4): DVKVTQSSRYLVKRTGEKVFLECVQDMDHENMFWYRQDPGLGLRLIYFSYDVKMKEKGDIPEGYSVSREKKERFSLILESASTNQTSMYLCASSSDGNEKLFFGSGTQLSVL.

The gene calls are TRBV5-5 and TRBJ2-1, with D tentatively TRBD1 or TRBD2 (5 bases each). Looked up from germline, CDR1 is SGHKS and CDR2 is YYEKEE (reference sequence). Trimming removed 3 bases at V and 8 bases at J, with 18 bases between. The CDR3 totals 15 residues. The DNA of the CDR3 is TGTGCCAGCAGCTCCCAGGGATACACTAGGGATGAGCAGTTCTTC. Translated, it gives CASSSQGYTRDEQFF.

The chain couples TRBV27 to TRBJ1-2; TRBD1 matches 9 bases. J lost 4 bases, V lost 3 bases, and 0 bases had no gene match. Germline V gene sequence: CDR1 MNHEY, CDR2 SMNVEV (reference sequence). CDR3 length: 13 amino acids. Here the CDR3 reads CASSLGQGYGYTF. The CDR3 nucleotides are TGTGCCAGCAGTTTGGGACAGGGCTATGGCTACACCTTC.

This clone was picked up a small number of times. V gene TRBV19 combines with J gene TRBJ1-6; D gene uncertain. This CDR3 region has 13 residues. V was cut by 5 bases and J by 7 bases, with 9 bases left in between. In germline, CDR1 is LNHDA, CDR2 SQIVND (reference sequence). The CDR3 nucleotides are TGTGCCAGTAGTGTTGACGGGAATTCACCCCTCCACTTT. Protein product: CASSVDGNSPLHF.

The chain joins TRBV29-1 to TRBJ2-2; possibly TRBD1 for D (6 bases). CDR3 length: 15 residues. CDR1 SQVTM and CDR2 ANQGSEA come from the germline V gene. V was shortened by 4 bases and J by 7 bases, with 19 bases between the two germline ends. As DNA, the CDR3 is TGCAGCGTTGGCCTCCTGGTGGGGGCGGGCGGGGAGCTGTTTTTT. Encoded protein: CSVGLLVGAGGELFF.

The chain employs TRBV18 and TRBJ2-2; D perhaps matches TRBD2 (6 bases). In germline, CDR1 is KGHSH, CDR2 LQKENI. The CDR3 covers 14 residues. V was pared by 2 bases and J by 5 bases, with 9 bases between. The CDR3 DNA reads TGTGCCAGCTCACCATACGGGAGAACCGGGGAGCTGTTTTTT. This gives the protein CASSPYGRTGELFF. Full variable domain (outside the CDR3, taken from reference TRBV18 and TRBJ2-2): NAGVMQNPRHLVRRRGQEARLRCSPMKGHSHVYWYRQLPEEGLKFMVYLQKENIIDESGMPKERFSAEFPKEGPSILRIQQVVRGDSAAYFCASSPYGRTGELFFGEGSRLTVL.

This sequence joins TRBV28 and TRBJ2-7; perhaps TRBD2 as D (6 bases). CDR3 size: 13 residues. Trimming cost V 5 bases and J 3 bases, with 11 bases left between them. Germline values: CDR1 MDHEN, CDR2 SYDVKM. The chain's CDR3 is CASSRDFYYEQYF. The CDR3 nucleotides are TGTGCCAGCAGTAGGGACTTCTACTACGAGCAGTACTTC.

The DNA of the CDR3 is TGTGCCAGCAGCTTGGCACTCCAAGAGACCCAGTACTTC. Residues: CASSLALQETQYF. The chain is built from TRBV5-6 and TRBJ2-5; D gene unclear. The CDR3 runs to 13 residues. Trimming left V 0 bases short and J 1 base short, with 4 bases between. Germline CDR1 is SGHDT and CDR2 is YYEEEE.

This chain connects TRBV6-1 to TRBJ2-1; 8 nucleotides line up with TRBD1. The V segment lost 5 bases and the J segment 1 base; nucleotides outside the gene matches: 1. Germline lookup yields CDR1 MNHNS and CDR2 SASEGT. The CDR3 has 14 residues. The CDR3 protein is CASSRDRSYNEQFF. CDR3 DNA sequence: TGTGCCAGCAGTCGGGACAGGTCCTACAATGAGCAGTTCTTC.

The chain recombines TRBV28 with TRBJ1-3; tentatively, D is TRBD1 (5 bases). V lost 6 bases and J 7 bases, leaving 10 bases between the germline ends. Germline CDR1 and CDR2: MDHEN and SYDVKM. The CDR3 loop spans 12 amino acids. Written as DNA, the CDR3 is TGTGCCAGCAGGGGGGACTGGAACACCATATATTTT. This codes for CASRGDWNTIYF.

CDR3 sequence: CASSYRGARGNTIYF. The DNA for the CDR3 is TGTGCCAGCAGTTATAGAGGGGCGCGTGGAAACACCATATATTTT. This chain connects TRBV6-5 to TRBJ1-3, with D maybe TRBD1 (5 bases). This CDR3 is built from 15 residues. Trimming took 3 bases from V and 3 from J, leaving 12 bases between them. Germline CDR1 is MNHEY and CDR2 is SVGAGI.

The chain joins TRBV4-2 to TRBJ2-3, with D maybe TRBD1 (5 bases). This CDR3 has 13 residues. Trimming left V 10 bases short and J 2 bases short, with 13 bases between. The germline V gene encodes CDR1 LGHNA and CDR2 YNFKEQ. CDR3 protein: CATDKLYTDTQYF. For the CDR3, the DNA is TGTGCCACGGACAAATTGTACACAGATACGCAGTATTTT.